The T cell receptor beta chain described here comes from a study of cytomegalovirus exposure and HLA in healthy donors. Deletions cut 1 base from V and 1 base from J, with 12 bases between. CDR1 and CDR2 from the germline V gene are SGHRS and YFSETQ. The CDR3 has 17 residues. PCR used 60 Vbeta primers and 13 Jbeta primers. The table came from immunoSEQ multiplex PCR; TCRdb's copy has only in-frame clones and leaves some out. The table lists under 200,000 clones, 80% of them singletons. Sequencing was carried out using PBMCs. This clonotype was sampled from a woman aged 45 to 65 in good health and CMV-seropositive. V and J are TRBV5-1 and TRBJ2-6; D is perhaps TRBD1 (5 bases). Here the CDR3 DNA reads TGCGCCAGCAGCTTGACGGACAAACCTTCTGGGGCCAACGTCCTGACTTTC. Amino acids: CASSLTDKPSGANVLTF.